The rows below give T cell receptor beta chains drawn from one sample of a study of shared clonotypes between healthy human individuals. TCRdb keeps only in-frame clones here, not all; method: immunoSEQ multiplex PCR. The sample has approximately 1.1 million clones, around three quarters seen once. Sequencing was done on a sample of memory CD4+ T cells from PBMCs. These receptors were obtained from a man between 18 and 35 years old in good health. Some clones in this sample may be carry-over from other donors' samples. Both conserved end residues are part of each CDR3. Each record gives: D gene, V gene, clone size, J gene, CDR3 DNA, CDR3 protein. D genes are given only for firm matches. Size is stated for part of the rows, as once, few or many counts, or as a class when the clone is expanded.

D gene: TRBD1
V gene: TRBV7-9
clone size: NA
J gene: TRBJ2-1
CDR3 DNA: TGTGCCAGCAGCTCAGACAGGGCTAATGAGCAGTTCTTC
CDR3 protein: CASSSDRANEQFF

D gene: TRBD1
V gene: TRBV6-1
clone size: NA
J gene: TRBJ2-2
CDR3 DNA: TGTGCCAGCAGGACAAGGACAGGCCGAGGGGAGCTGTTTTTT
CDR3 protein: CASRTRTGRGELFF

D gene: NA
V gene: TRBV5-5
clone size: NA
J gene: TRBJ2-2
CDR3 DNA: TGTGCCAGCATTCAGACAGCGAACACCGGGGAGCTGTTTTTT
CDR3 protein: CASIQTANTGELFF

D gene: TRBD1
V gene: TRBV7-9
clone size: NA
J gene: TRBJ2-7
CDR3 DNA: TGTGCCAGCAGCCGAACCCGACAGGGCGAGCAGTACTTC
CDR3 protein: CASSRTRQGEQYF

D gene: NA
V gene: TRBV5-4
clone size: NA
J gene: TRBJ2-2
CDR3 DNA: TGTGCCAGCAGGTCTACTCGAATCAACACCGGGGAGCTGTTTTTT
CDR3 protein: CASRSTRINTGELFF

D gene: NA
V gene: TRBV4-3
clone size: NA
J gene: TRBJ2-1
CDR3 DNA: TGCGCCAGCAGCCAGGCGTTATGGGGAGAGGATGAGCAGTTCTTC
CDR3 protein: CASSQALWGEDEQFF

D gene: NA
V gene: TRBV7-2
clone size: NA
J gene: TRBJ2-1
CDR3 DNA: TGTGCCAGCAGCTTAAGGGGACTTACTTCGCAGTTCTTC
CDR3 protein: CASSLRGLTSQFF

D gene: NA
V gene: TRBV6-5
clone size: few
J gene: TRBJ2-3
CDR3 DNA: TGTGCCAGCAGACCAATAGAGATAAGTACAGATACGCAGTATTTT
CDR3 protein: CASRPIEISTDTQYF

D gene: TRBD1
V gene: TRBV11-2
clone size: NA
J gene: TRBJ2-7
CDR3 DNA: TGTGCCAGCCGTCGAGGGACAGGGGGCTACGAGCAGTACTTC
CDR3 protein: CASRRGTGGYEQYF

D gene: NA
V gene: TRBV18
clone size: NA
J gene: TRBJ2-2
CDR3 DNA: TGTGCCAGCTCACCCCGGACAGACCACACCGGGGAGCTGTTTTTT
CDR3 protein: CASSPRTDHTGELFF

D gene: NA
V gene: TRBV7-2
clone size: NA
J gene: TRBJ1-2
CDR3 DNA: TGTGCCAGCAGCTATCGGGACATGATCTCTGGCTACACCTTC
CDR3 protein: CASSYRDMISGYTF

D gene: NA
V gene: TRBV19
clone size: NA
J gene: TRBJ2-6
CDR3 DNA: TGTGCCAGTAGTAATTTTTTTTGGGTGCCAGGGCGCTCTGGGGCCAACGTCCTGACTTTC
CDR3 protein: CASSNFFWVPGRSGANVLTF

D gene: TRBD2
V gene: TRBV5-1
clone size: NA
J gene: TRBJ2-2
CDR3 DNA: TGCGCCAGCAGCCTAGCGGGACTGAACACCGGGGAGCTGTTTTTT
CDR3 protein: CASSLAGLNTGELFF

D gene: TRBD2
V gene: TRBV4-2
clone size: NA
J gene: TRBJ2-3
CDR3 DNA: TGTGCCAGCAGCCAAGATGGACTAGCGGGAAACACAGATACGCAGTATTTT
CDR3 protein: CASSQDGLAGNTDTQYF

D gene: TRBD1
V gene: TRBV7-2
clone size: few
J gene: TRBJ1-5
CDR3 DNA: TGTGCCAGCAGCTTTGGACAGGCTTGGAATCAGCCCCAGCATTTT
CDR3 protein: CASSFGQAWNQPQHF

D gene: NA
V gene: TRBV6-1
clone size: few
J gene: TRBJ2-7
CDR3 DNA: TGTGCCAGCAGTGATTGGGGCCGACCCTACGAGCAGTACTTC
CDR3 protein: CASSDWGRPYEQYF

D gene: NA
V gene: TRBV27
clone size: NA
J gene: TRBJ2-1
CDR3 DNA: TGTGCCAGCAGCGTTAGAAGATCCGACCCAATGTCTGAGCAGTTCTTC
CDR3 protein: CASSVRRSDPMSEQFF

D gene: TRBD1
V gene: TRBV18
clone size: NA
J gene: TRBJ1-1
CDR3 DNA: TGTGCCAGCTCGCCTGGGACAGGGTGGTCTGAAGCTTTCTTT
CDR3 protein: CASSPGTGWSEAFF

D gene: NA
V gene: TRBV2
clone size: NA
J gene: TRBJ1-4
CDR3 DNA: TGTGCCAGCGGACTGACAGGCTTCAATGAAAAACTGTTTTTT
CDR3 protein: CASGLTGFNEKLFF

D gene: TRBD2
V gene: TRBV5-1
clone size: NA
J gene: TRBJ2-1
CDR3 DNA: TGCGCCAGCAGCTTCACTAGCGGGAGTCTAGGTGAGCAGTTCTTC
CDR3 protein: CASSFTSGSLGEQFF

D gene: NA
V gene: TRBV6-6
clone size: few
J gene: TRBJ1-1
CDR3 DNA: TGTGCCAGCACCCCTCCAGTGAACACTGAAGCTTTCTTT
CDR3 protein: CASTPPVNTEAFF

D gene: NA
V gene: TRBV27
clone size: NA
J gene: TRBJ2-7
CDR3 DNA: TGTGCCAGCGGAGAACCAGGGCTCTCTCGCGAGCAGTACTTC
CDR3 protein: CASGEPGLSREQYF

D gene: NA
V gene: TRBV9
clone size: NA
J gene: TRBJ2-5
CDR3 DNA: TGTGCCAGCAGCGTAGGACTCCAGGGGTTGCAAGAGACCCAGTACTTC
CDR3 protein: CASSVGLQGLQETQYF